This note documents a single T cell receptor (beta chain) sequence. The data were obtained in a study of T-cell reconstitution after alpha-beta-depleted transplantation in children. Looked up from germline, CDR1 is SGHTA and CDR2 is FQGNSA. The CDR3 spans 17 residues. Trimming removed 4 bases from V and 5 bases from J; junction bases left unmatched: 11. Preparation of the TCRbeta library was carried out with unique molecular identifiers. TCRdb used MiXCR to reprocess the PCR reads, holding one entry per CDR3 protein. The data show approximately 100,000 distinct CDR3 sequences, approximately 12% seen once.

The starting material was PBMCs from the stem cell graft donor, obtained from the stem cell graft. V gene TRBV7-2 combines with J gene TRBJ2-5, with 12 bases aligning to TRBD2. The sequence was collected from a human donor who donated a stem cell graft to a child with inherited bone marrow failure. In DNA form, the CDR3 reads TGTGCCAGCAGCTACGAAAGGCTAGCGGGGGGGAGTGAGACCCAGTACTTC. Its translation: CASSYERLAGGSETQYF.